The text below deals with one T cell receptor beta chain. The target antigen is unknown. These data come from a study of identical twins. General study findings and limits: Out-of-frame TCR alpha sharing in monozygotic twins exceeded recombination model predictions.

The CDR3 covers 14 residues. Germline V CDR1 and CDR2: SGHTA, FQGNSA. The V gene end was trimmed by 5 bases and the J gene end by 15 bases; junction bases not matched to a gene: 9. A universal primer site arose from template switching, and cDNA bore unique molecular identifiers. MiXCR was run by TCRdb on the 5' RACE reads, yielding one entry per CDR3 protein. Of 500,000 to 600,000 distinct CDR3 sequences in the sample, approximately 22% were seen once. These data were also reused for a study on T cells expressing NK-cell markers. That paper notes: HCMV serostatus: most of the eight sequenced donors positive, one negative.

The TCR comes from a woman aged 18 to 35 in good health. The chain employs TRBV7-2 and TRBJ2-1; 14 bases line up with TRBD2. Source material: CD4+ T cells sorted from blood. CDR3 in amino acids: CASSPGLAGGTWFF. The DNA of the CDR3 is TGTGCCAGCAGCCCCGGACTAGCGGGAGGAACATGGTTCTTC.